The 30 T cell receptor beta chains below were found in one sample sequenced in a study of control samples from healthy donors and cancer patients. Libraries were prepared by immunoSEQ multiplex PCR; TCRdb keeps only in-frame clonotypes and omits some of them. The sample has 350,000 to 450,000 clones, 80% to 95% seen once. Sequences were obtained from PBMCs. Every receptor here comes from a man aged 40-50 years with head and neck cancer.

This clone came up once. This rearrangement joins TRBV27 to TRBJ2-7; perhaps TRBD2 as D (7 bases). Germline CDR1 reads MNHEY; CDR2 reads SMNVEV (reference sequence). The CDR3 covers 15 residues. Trimming took off 6 bases at V and 6 bases at J, with 21 bases between the two ends. The DNA for the CDR3 is TGTGCCAGCAGATGGTCTGTCGGGGGGCCGTTCGAGCAGTACTTC. It encodes CASRWSVGGPFEQYF.

The chain carries TRBV4-3 and TRBJ1-1; 7 positions match TRBD1. The J segment lost 4 bases and the V segment lost 0 bases, leaving 5 bases of the junction unmatched. Germline V gene lookup returns CDR1 LGHNA and CDR2 YSLEER. The CDR3 has 15 amino acids. CDR3 region: CASSQDTGEGTEAFF. CDR3 bases: TGCGCCAGCAGCCAAGACACAGGGGAGGGCACTGAAGCTTTCTTT.

The rearrangement uses TRBV6-5 and TRBJ1-5; D is undetermined. This CDR3 is 14 amino acids long. Germline CDR1 and CDR2: MNHEY and SVGAGI. V dropped 2 bases and J dropped 5 bases, with 10 bases sitting between them. The CDR3 spells CASSYHAADQPQHF. The CDR3 DNA follows: TGTGCCAGCAGTTACCACGCAGCCGATCAGCCCCAGCATTTT.

The chain uses TRBV11-3 and TRBJ1-6; the match to TRBD1 covers 7 bases. CDR1 is SGHNT and CDR2 is YENEEA in the germline V gene. Germline trimming cut 3 bases from V and 10 bases from J; bases unmatched to any gene: 3. This CDR3 region has 13 residues. The CDR3 nucleotides are TGTGCCAGCAGCTTTTACAGGGGATCACCCCTCCACTTT. It translates to CASSFYRGSPLHF.

This chain uses TRBV5-4 with TRBJ2-2; 7 bases are shared with TRBD1. The J segment lost 5 bases and the V segment lost 2 bases, leaving 9 bases of the junction unmatched. Per the germline V gene, CDR1 is SGHNT and CDR2 is YYREEE (reference sequence). This CDR3 has 16 residues. The CDR3 coding sequence is TGTGCCAGCAGCTTTCCTGACAGGGCGAGGACCGGGGAGCTGTTTTTT. Its protein product is CASSFPDRARTGELFF.

V usage is TRBV11-2 and J usage is TRBJ1-2; possibly TRBD1 for D (5 bases). The CDR3 has 13 amino acids. Trimming pared 5 bases from V and 4 bases from J, leaving 11 bases between. CDR1 is SGHAT, CDR2 FQNNGV, per germline. Here the CDR3 DNA reads TGTGCCAGCAGCCGAGGGGCAGCCTATGGCTACACCTTC. Its translation: CASSRGAAYGYTF. The complete variable domain, with remaining parts taken from reference TRBV11-2 and TRBJ1-2, reads EAGVAQSPRYKIIEKRQSVAFWCNPISGHATLYWYQQILGQGPKLLIQFQNNGVVDDSQLPKDRFSAERLKGVDSTLKIQPAKLEDSAVYLCASSRGAAYGYTFGSGTRLTVV.

The table lists this clone with a count of one. The J gene is TRBJ1-4, the V gene TRBV3-1 (or the pseudogene TRBV3-2); D possibly corresponds to TRBD1 (5 bases). CDR1 LGHDT and CDR2 YNNKEL come from the germline V gene (reference sequence). CDR3 length equals 19 residues. Deletions cut 1 base from V and 4 bases from J, with 22 bases between. The CDR3 DNA follows: TGTGCCAGCAGCCAAGGGTCGGCGCGAGGGGCGAATTTTAATGAAAAACTGTTTTTT. Translation gives CASSQGSARGANFNEKLFF.

This chain links TRBV7-9 with TRBJ1-2, with TRBD1 matching over 8 bases. V was clipped by 2 bases and J by 8 bases; unmatched bases: 7. Germline CDR1 is SEHNR and CDR2 is FQNEAQ (reference sequence). The CDR3 contains 14 residues. DNA of the CDR3: TGTGCCAGCAGCTTATTGGACAGGGCGAAGGGCTACACCTTC. Protein: CASSLLDRAKGYTF.

J is TRBJ2-1 and V is TRBV7-6; TRBD1 matches 9 bases. V lost 4 bases to trimming and J lost 9 bases; unmatched junction nucleotides: 16. Germline V gene lookup returns CDR1 SGHVS and CDR2 FNYEAQ. This CDR3 is 17 amino acids long. Here the CDR3 reads CASSWWTGTGSAGEQFF. CDR3 bases: TGTGCCAGCAGCTGGTGGACCGGGACAGGGTCTGCGGGTGAGCAGTTCTTC. The whole variable domain, filled in from reference TRBV7-6 and TRBJ2-1, reads GAGVSQSPRYKVTKRGQDVALRCDPISGHVSLYWYRQALGQGPEFLTYFNYEAQQDKSGLPNDRFSAERPEGSISTLTIQRTEQRDSAMYRCASSWWTGTGSAGEQFFGPGTRLTVL.

The chain uses TRBV7-9 and TRBJ1-4; D is possibly TRBD1 (5 bases). The germline gives CDR1 SEHNR, CDR2 FQNEAQ (reference sequence). This CDR3 is built from 16 residues. V lost 2 bases to trimming and J lost 8 bases, with 18 bases between them. The CDR3 loop reads CASSLRRGDVGEKLFF. CDR3 DNA sequence: TGTGCCAGCAGCTTACGGCGGGGGGATGTAGGAGAAAAACTGTTTTTT. Supplemented by reference TRBV7-9 and TRBJ1-4, the full variable domain reads DTGVSQNPRHKITKRGQNVTFRCDPISEHNRLYWYRQTLGQGPEFLTYFQNEAQLEKSRLLSDRFSAERPKGSFSTLEIQRTEQGDSAMYLCASSLRRGDVGEKLFFGSGTQLSVL.

This chain links TRBV7-9 with TRBJ2-2, with TRBD1 matching 10 bases. Germline values: CDR1 SEHNR, CDR2 FQNEAQ (reference sequence). After removal of 5 bases from V and 4 bases from J, the junction contained 4 bases not matched to a gene. There are 15 residues in the CDR3. The CDR3 DNA is TGTGCCAGCAGCGACAGGGGGCCGGGCACCGGGGAGCTGTTTTTT. Its translation: CASSDRGPGTGELFF.

The chain's CDR3 is CASSPGQGATDTQYF. CDR3 DNA: TGTGCCAGCAGCCCGGGACAGGGGGCCACAGATACGCAGTATTTT. The chain has TRBV5-7 and TRBJ2-3; 12 bases match TRBD1. TRBV5-7 is filed as an ORF, its function uncertain. CDR3 length: 15 residues. Germline trimming cut 4 bases from V and 2 bases from J; bases unmatched to any gene: 2.

The V gene is TRBV30, the J gene TRBJ1-1; D gene ambiguous. Germline-derived CDR1 and CDR2 are GTSNPN and SVGIG (reference sequence). Trimming shortened V by 0 bases and J by 1 base, and 6 bases separated the two germline ends. The length of the CDR3 is 13 residues. CDR3 sequence reads: CAWSVGRNTEAFF. For the CDR3, the DNA is TGTGCCTGGAGTGTAGGCAGGAACACTGAAGCTTTCTTT.

The chain carries TRBV24-1 and TRBJ2-1; D gene unclear. V dropped 0 bases and J dropped 6 bases, with 14 bases sitting between them. Germline V gene lookup returns CDR1 KGHDR and CDR2 SFDVKD. The length of the CDR3 is 16 residues. DNA for the CDR3: TGTGCCACCAGTGATTTGGGGGTAGCAGGTATCAATGAGCAGTTCTTC. Its translation is CATSDLGVAGINEQFF.

A remark on this clone: One junction end does not reproduce the germline sequence, and a read error may be involved. This chain joins TRBV10-1 and TRBJ1-1; D uncertain. This CDR3 is 15 amino acids long. Germline-derived CDR1 and CDR2 are WNHNN and SYGVQD (reference sequence). The chain's CDR3 is CASSESGFSNAEAFF. The CDR3, as DNA: TGCGCCAGCAGTGAGTCGGGGTTTTCGAACGCTGAAGCTTTCTTT.

This chain uses TRBV6-5 with TRBJ1-5; unclear D gene. Germline-derived CDR1 and CDR2 are MNHEY and SVGAGI. The CDR3 is 14 residues long. V lost 6 bases, J lost 3 bases, and 12 bases lay in between. The CDR3 sequence: CASRPGGTNQPQHF. For the CDR3, the DNA is TGTGCCAGCAGACCGGGAGGTACCAATCAGCCCCAGCATTTT.

The gene calls are TRBV7-8 and TRBJ1-1, with D possibly matching TRBD1 (6 bases). This CDR3 has 14 residues. V was trimmed by 2 bases and J by 8 bases, leaving 15 bases between them. CDR1 SGHVS and CDR2 FQNEAQ come from the germline V gene. DNA for the CDR3: TGTGCCAGCAGCTTATCGGGACACACATTGGAAGCTTTCTTT. It yields the protein CASSLSGHTLEAFF.

The rearrangement joins TRBV14 to TRBJ2-1, with D unresolved. CDR3 length: 12 amino acids. In germline, CDR1 is SGHDN, CDR2 FVKESK. The germline V and J ends were trimmed by 1 base and 9 bases, with 7 bases remaining between them. CDR3 amino acids: CASSQVVVEQFF. CDR3 nucleotides: TGTGCCAGCAGCCAAGTTGTGGTTGAGCAGTTCTTC.

This sequence joins TRBV24-1 and TRBJ2-5, with D unresolved. Germline-derived CDR1 and CDR2 are KGHDR and SFDVKD. Trimming took 3 bases from V and 1 from J, leaving 8 bases between them. The CDR3 is made up of 14 amino acids. The CDR3 region is CATSDIRAQETQYF. The CDR3 region has the DNA TGTGCCACCAGTGATATAAGGGCCCAAGAGACCCAGTACTTC.

The rearrangement joins TRBV2 to TRBJ1-5, with D perhaps matching TRBD1 (6 bases). V was cut by 2 bases and J by 4 bases, with 12 bases left in between. Germline V gene data show CDR1 as SNHLY and CDR2 as FYNNEI. The CDR3 length is 15 residues. This chain's CDR3 is CASSELRGTNQPQHF. The CDR3 region has the DNA TGTGCCAGCAGTGAATTAAGAGGGACAAATCAGCCCCAGCATTTT.

In regard to this clone: The sample holds other DNA sequences that translate to the same CDR3. The chain combines TRBV11-1 with TRBJ2-2; D unclear. CDR3 length: 14 residues. Germline V gives CDR1 SGHAT, CDR2 FQDESV (reference sequence). Trimming removed 3 bases at V and 4 bases at J, with 9 bases between. DNA of the CDR3: TGTGCCAGCAGCTTGGGATTTGGCACCGGGGAGCTGTTTTTT. Translating gives CASSLGFGTGELFF.

The chain couples TRBV27 to TRBJ2-7; perhaps TRBD1 as D (5 bases). This CDR3 has 14 residues. Per germline, CDR1 MNHEY and CDR2 SMNVEV (reference sequence). Trimming cost V 2 bases and J 2 bases, with 10 bases left between them. The CDR3 loop reads CASSLNWGAYEQYF. DNA for the CDR3: TGTGCCAGCAGTTTAAACTGGGGCGCCTACGAGCAGTACTTC.

The V and J genes are TRBV20-1 and TRBJ2-3, with D possibly being TRBD1 (6 bases). The ends were cut back, 3 bases at V and 2 bases at J, with 15 bases in the middle. Germline V gene sequence: CDR1 DFQATT, CDR2 SNEGSKA (reference sequence). This CDR3 comprises 15 residues. The CDR3 DNA reads as TGCAGTGCTAGTCCGGGACACTCTAACACAGATACGCAGTATTTT. Protein product: CSASPGHSNTDTQYF.

This sequence joins TRBV19 and TRBJ2-2; TRBD2 matches 15 bases. The CDR3 runs 21 residues. V lost 5 bases and J lost 0; bases outside the gene matches: 13. From germline, CDR1 is LNHDA and CDR2 SQIVND (reference sequence). The CDR3 loop is CASSRIPPGLAGGPNTGELFF. The CDR3 coding sequence is TGTGCCAGTAGTCGGATACCTCCGGGACTAGCGGGAGGCCCGAACACCGGGGAGCTGTTTTTT. The complete variable domain, with remaining parts taken from reference TRBV19 and TRBJ2-2, reads DGGITQSPKYLFRKEGQNVTLSCEQNLNHDAMYWYRQDPGQGLRLIYYSQIVNDFQKGDIAEGYSVSREKKESFPLTVTSAQKNPTAFYLCASSRIPPGLAGGPNTGELFFGEGSRLTVL.

The chain is built from TRBV24-1 and TRBJ2-5; D assignment may be TRBD1 or TRBD2 (5 bases each). The CDR3 has 15 amino acids. CDR1 and CDR2 from the germline V gene are KGHDR and SFDVKD. Between the trimmed V and J ends, which lost 6 bases and 5 bases, there was a span of 18 bases. Here the CDR3 reads CATSRVWGNTETQYF. CDR3 nucleotides: TGTGCCACCAGTAGGGTTTGGGGGAATACGGAGACCCAGTACTTC.

This chain links TRBV5-4 with TRBJ2-7; 11 nucleotides line up with TRBD2. CDR1 and CDR2 from the germline V gene are SGHNT and YYREEE (reference sequence). The junction had 5 bases not matched to a gene; V was cut back by 6 bases and J by 0 bases. The CDR3 totals 15 residues. The CDR3 loop reads CASNPSGRNSYEQYF. Here the CDR3 DNA reads TGTGCCAGCAACCCTAGCGGGAGGAACTCCTACGAGCAGTACTTC.

The rearrangement links TRBV2 to TRBJ1-4; possibly TRBD1 for D (6 bases). V was shortened by 6 bases and J by 1 base, with 15 bases between the two germline ends. Germline V lookup: CDR1 SNHLY, CDR2 FYNNEI. The CDR3 loop spans 16 amino acids. The CDR3 bases are TGTGCCAGCAGGCTCGGTAGGGGGATAACTAATGAAAAACTGTTTTTT. This codes for CASRLGRGITNEKLFF.

The chain recombines TRBV5-4 with TRBJ2-1; 8 positions agree with TRBD1. V lost 6 bases to trimming and J lost 9 bases; unmatched junction nucleotides: 17. CDR3 size: 16 residues. Per germline, CDR1 SGHNT and CDR2 YYREEE (reference sequence). CDR3 coding DNA: TGTGCCAGCACCGAAGGACAGGGCCTGTCTAGGGGTGAGCAGTTCTTC. This codes for CASTEGQGLSRGEQFF.

The chain couples TRBV9 to TRBJ1-3; tentative D call: TRBD1 (5 bases). CDR3 length: 14 amino acids. Germline lookup yields CDR1 SGDLS and CDR2 YYNGEE. V was trimmed by 0 bases and J by 3 bases, leaving 7 bases between them. Here the CDR3 reads CASSVEQGGNTIYF. The CDR3 DNA follows: TGTGCCAGCAGCGTAGAGCAGGGTGGAAACACCATATATTTT.

This chain joins TRBV4-1 and TRBJ1-6; D gene unclear. V was cut by 8 bases and J by 7 bases, with 15 bases left in between. CDR1 and CDR2 from the germline V gene are MGHRA and YSYEKL. The CDR3 has 14 amino acids. The CDR3, as DNA: TGCGCCAGCTCCCGGGAAGAGACCAATTCACCCCTCCACTTT. Translating gives CASSREETNSPLHF.